The clone carrying this TCR beta chain was seen only a few times. Antigen: not known. Healthy Caucasians provided all donations. These data are taken from a study of identical twins. TCRdb redid the calling of the 5' RACE reads with MiXCR, one entry per CDR3 protein. The table shows around 1.7 million distinct CDR3 sequences, with around a third occurring only once. This CDR3 spans 13 amino acids. V was shortened by 3 bases and J by 9 bases, with 12 bases between the two germline ends. The germline V gene has CDR1 DFQATT and CDR2 SNEGSKA (reference sequence). Study-wide findings and caveats: Not following the same donors, the study drew its conclusions from cross-sectional statistical analysis. Models came in too low on out-of-frame TCR alpha sharing in monozygotic twins.

The specimen sequenced was cord blood. J is TRBJ1-6 and V is TRBV20-1, with D unclear. The TCR comes from a newborn girl in good health. CDR3 in amino acids: CSARGPQGSPLHF. CDR3 coding DNA: TGCAGTGCTAGGGGCCCACAAGGTTCACCCCTCCACTTT.